The clone carrying this T cell receptor (beta chain) was observed once. Per the original data handling: Cell counts per sample came from amplifying reference gene primers. Here immunoSEQ multiplex PCR was the method, and the copy in TCRdb shows in-frame clones only, minus some. V and J calls and clone size are copied from that table; D and trimming were computed from the DNA. The repertoire holds hundreds of thousands of clones, with about 93% as singletons. The CDR3 is 15 amino acids. CDR1 is LNHDA and CDR2 is SQIVND in the germline V gene (reference sequence). The V and J ends lost 5 bases and 3 bases, in that order; junction bases with no gene match: 6. These data are taken from a study of blood T cell repertoires in COVID-19. On the study more broadly: Acute-phase and convalescent COVID-19 samples originated in the United States, Italy and Spain.

The sample consisted of peripheral blood. The chain links TRBV19 to TRBJ1-5, with 8 bases fitting TRBD1. This sequence originates from a man between 60 and 75 years old with COVID-19, enrolled during active disease. CDR3 residues: CASSSDRALNQPQHF. Here the CDR3 DNA reads TGTGCCAGTAGTTCGGACAGGGCACTCAATCAGCCCCAGCATTTT.